Each of the 28 T cell receptor beta chains below was sequenced from the same sample in a study of blood T cell repertoires in COVID-19. Data came from immunoSEQ multiplex PCR; TCRdb stores just in-frame clones and leaves some out. The sample contains about 90,000 clones, around 92% of which appear only once. Sequenced sample: peripheral blood. Receptors were obtained from a woman aged 60-75 years with active COVID-19.

The CDR3 is CASSKDRSYEQYF. CDR3 DNA sequence: TGTGCCAGCAGCAAGGACAGGTCCTACGAGCAGTACTTC. The V call is TRBV9, the J call TRBJ2-7; the match to TRBD1 covers 7 bases. V lost 4 bases and J lost 1; bases outside the gene matches: 2. There are 13 residues in the CDR3. Germline CDR1 SGDLS, CDR2 YYNGEE. Full variable domain (remainder filled in from reference TRBV9 and TRBJ2-7): DSGVTQTPKHLITATGQRVTLRCSPRSGDLSVYWYQQSLDQGLQFLIQYYNGEERAKGNILERFSAQQFPDLHSELNLSSLELGDSALYFCASSKDRSYEQYFGPGTRLTVT.

Turning to this clone: The same CDR3 can be traced to other DNA sequences in this sample. The chain has TRBV24-1 and TRBJ2-1, with D possibly matching TRBD1 (6 bases). Germline V CDR1 and CDR2: KGHDR, SFDVKD. There are 14 residues in the CDR3. Trimming pared 0 bases from V and 7 bases from J, leaving 9 bases between. The CDR3 DNA reads as TGTGCCACCAGTGATTTGTACAGGGATAATGAGCAGTTCTTC. Translated, it gives CATSDLYRDNEQFF.

The gene calls are TRBV28 and TRBJ2-6, with D hard to call. This CDR3 comprises 15 residues. Trimming cost V 5 bases and J 4 bases, with 12 bases left between them. CDR1 and CDR2 from the germline V gene are MDHEN and SYDVKM. CDR3 sequence: CASSIPLAGANVLTF. In nucleotides, the CDR3 is TGTGCCAGCAGTATCCCTCTGGCAGGGGCCAACGTCCTGACTTTC.

The CDR3 sequence is CASSQEYEQGFQPQHF. In DNA, the CDR3 is TGCGCCAGCAGCCAAGAATATGAACAGGGTTTTCAGCCCCAGCATTTT. V and J are TRBV4-3 and TRBJ1-5; TRBD1 might be the D (6 bases). Deletions cut 0 bases from V and 6 bases from J, with 15 bases between. From germline, CDR1 is LGHNA and CDR2 YSLEER. The CDR3 spans 16 residues.

V usage is TRBV11-3 and J usage is TRBJ1-1; TRBD1 matches at 9 bases. Germline-derived CDR1 and CDR2 are SGHNT and YENEEA. The CDR3 is 15 amino acids. Trimming at V came to 3 bases and at J to 5 bases, leaving 7 bases not matched to a gene. CDR3 loop: CASSFGTGLLTEAFF. As DNA, the CDR3 is TGTGCCAGCAGCTTCGGGACAGGGTTGTTGACTGAAGCTTTCTTT.

The chain employs TRBV7-9 and TRBJ2-7; 8 nucleotides line up with TRBD1. Trimming cost V 5 bases and J 1 base; bases outside gene matches: 7. Germline-derived CDR1 and CDR2 are SEHNR and FQNEAQ (reference sequence). This CDR3 comprises 15 residues. The CDR3 here is CASSPRTGSSYEQYF. As DNA, the CDR3 is TGTGCCAGCAGCCCCAGGACAGGGTCGTCCTACGAGCAGTACTTC.

This chain connects TRBV5-1 to TRBJ1-2; D remains ambiguous. V lost 0 bases and J 5 bases, leaving 14 bases between the germline ends. Germline V gives CDR1 SGHRS, CDR2 YFSETQ. The CDR3 runs to 15 residues. The chain's CDR3 is CASSLGHGSEYGYTF. In DNA form, the CDR3 reads TGCGCCAGCAGCTTGGGGCATGGCAGCGAATATGGCTACACCTTC.

The CDR3 bases are TGTGCCAGCAGCCCCAGGGGGCAGAATTCACCCCTCCACTTT. Its protein product is CASSPRGQNSPLHF. This chain uses TRBV27 with TRBJ1-6; the match to TRBD1 covers 8 bases. Germline V gives CDR1 MNHEY, CDR2 SMNVEV (reference sequence). The V and J ends lost 6 bases and 7 bases, in that order; junction bases with no gene match: 5. This CDR3 contains 14 residues.

Comment on this clone: Other DNA sequences in this sample translate to the same CDR3. The rearrangement links TRBV11-2 to TRBJ2-7, with TRBD2 matching over 9 bases. CDR1 and CDR2 (germline): SGHAT, FQNNGV. The CDR3 runs 16 residues. Unmatched junction bases numbered 14, after V lost 8 bases and J lost 3 bases. The CDR3 DNA reads TGTGCCAGCGCTCGGGGGCGGGAGGGATTTTACTACGAGCAGTACTTC. As protein: CASARGREGFYYEQYF.

The gene calls are TRBV7-8 and TRBJ1-1; a weak D match, TRBD1 (5 bases). The CDR3 runs 14 residues. In germline, CDR1 is SGHVS, CDR2 FQNEAQ. The V and J ends lost 5 bases and 8 bases respectively, with 18 bases between them. The DNA of the CDR3 is TGTGCCAGCAGCCCACGGACAAGGGGCGGAGAAGCTTTCTTT. Translating gives CASSPRTRGGEAFF. Full variable domain (missing parts from reference TRBV7-8 and TRBJ1-1): GAGVSQSPRYKVAKRGQDVALRCDPISGHVSLFWYQQALGQGPEFLTYFQNEAQLDKSGLPSDRFFAERPEGSVSTLKIQRTQQEDSAVYLCASSPRTRGGEAFFGQGTRLTVV.

The chain is built from TRBV6-2 or TRBV6-3 and TRBJ1-5; D gene ambiguous. The CDR3 spans 14 residues. The germline V gene has CDR1 MNHEY and CDR2 SVGEGT. V lost 3 bases to trimming and J lost 9 bases, with 15 bases between them. The CDR3 DNA follows: TGTGCCAGCAGTTATCCGGGCGAGGGTCGGCCCCAGCATTTT. Protein sequence: CASSYPGEGRPQHF.

CDR3 sequence reads: CASKEGSPEAFF. CDR3 nucleotide sequence: TGTGCCAGCAAGGAGGGGTCACCAGAAGCTTTCTTT. This sequence joins TRBV6-5 and TRBJ1-1, with D perhaps TRBD1 (5 bases). Trimming stripped 7 bases from V and 8 bases from J, with 14 bases between. Germline CDR1 reads MNHEY; CDR2 reads SVGAGI. This CDR3 is built from 12 residues.

The chain has TRBV5-1 and TRBJ2-3; 8 nucleotides agree with TRBD1. CDR1 and CDR2 from the germline V gene are SGHRS and YFSETQ. J was trimmed by 0 bases and V by 0 bases; bases with no gene match: 3. The CDR3 spans 16 residues. The CDR3 nucleotides are TGCGCCAGCAGCTTGGGGACAGGGCCTAGCACAGATACGCAGTATTTT. It encodes CASSLGTGPSTDTQYF.

The chain recombines TRBV19 with TRBJ1-1, with 10 bases lining up with TRBD1. CDR1 and CDR2 (germline): LNHDA, SQIVND (reference sequence). V was clipped by 5 bases and J by 6 bases; unmatched bases: 3. The CDR3 extends over 13 amino acids. This chain's CDR3 is CASSGQGVSEAFF. Here the CDR3 DNA reads TGTGCCAGTAGTGGACAGGGGGTCTCTGAAGCTTTCTTT.

V usage is TRBV19 and J usage is TRBJ1-1, with 9 bases fitting TRBD1. This CDR3 spans 15 amino acids. V was clipped by 5 bases and J by 0 bases; unmatched bases: 4. Germline assignment: CDR1 LNHDA and CDR2 SQIVND (reference sequence). The chain's CDR3 is CASSSRTGVNTEAFF. The CDR3 nucleotides read TGTGCCAGTAGTTCCCGGACAGGGGTGAACACTGAAGCTTTCTTT.

The chain couples TRBV19 to TRBJ1-3; 9 bases are a match to TRBD1. V lost 5 bases and J lost 5; bases outside the gene matches: 7. CDR3 length: 15 amino acids. CDR1 is LNHDA, CDR2 SQIVND, per germline (reference sequence). CDR3 bases: TGTGCCAGTAGTCTTCGGACAGGGGAAAGAAACACCATATATTTT. The encoded protein is CASSLRTGERNTIYF.

The chain employs TRBV9 and TRBJ2-3; tentative D call: TRBD1 (5 bases). CDR1 and CDR2 from the germline V gene are SGDLS and YYNGEE. CDR3 length: 16 residues. V was trimmed by 3 bases and J by 1 base, leaving 15 bases between them. The CDR3 region is CASSGMGQSGTDTQYF. The DNA of the CDR3 is TGTGCCAGCAGCGGAATGGGGCAGTCAGGCACAGATACGCAGTATTTT.

The chain joins TRBV2 to TRBJ1-5; TRBD1 aligns across 7 bases. The CDR3 covers 14 residues. The germline V gene has CDR1 SNHLY and CDR2 FYNNEI. V shed 4 bases, J shed 2 bases, and the junction held 2 bases outside the gene matches. The CDR3 DNA reads as TGTGCCAGCAGTGGAGGACAGGGCAATCAGCCCCAGCATTTT. It is translated as CASSGGQGNQPQHF.

This clone was recorded once. The rearrangement uses TRBV5-4 and TRBJ2-3; 7 positions agree with TRBD2. Per germline, CDR1 SGHNT and CDR2 YYREEE (reference sequence). Germline trimming cut 0 bases from V and 2 bases from J; bases unmatched to any gene: 3. The CDR3 spans 15 residues. DNA of the CDR3: TGTGCCAGCAGCTTGGAGGGACTACTCACAGATACGCAGTATTTT. This encodes CASSLEGLLTDTQYF. Full variable domain (outside the CDR3, taken from reference TRBV5-4 and TRBJ2-3): ETGVTQSPTHLIKTRGQQVTLRCSSQSGHNTVSWYQQALGQGPQFIFQYYREEENGRGNFPPRFSGLQFPNYSSELNVNALELDDSALYLCASSLEGLLTDTQYFGPGTRLTVL.

The V gene is TRBV19, the J gene TRBJ1-6, with a tentative D call TRBD1 (5 bases). The CDR3 consists of 14 residues. The germline gives CDR1 LNHDA, CDR2 SQIVND (reference sequence). V lost 5 bases and J lost 8, with 13 bases in between. The DNA for the CDR3 is TGTGCCAGTAGTGGGGCGGAGGGCTATTCACCCCTCCACTTT. It yields the protein CASSGAEGYSPLHF.

Concerning this clone itself: Other DNA variants within this sample encode the same CDR3. The chain employs TRBV6-5 and TRBJ1-2; D gene ambiguous. Trimming took off 2 bases at V and 2 bases at J, with 6 bases between the two ends. In germline, CDR1 is MNHEY, CDR2 SVGAGI. The length of the CDR3 is 13 residues. In DNA, the CDR3 is TGTGCCAGCAGTTACAACAGAAACTATGGCTACACCTTC. Amino acid sequence: CASSYNRNYGYTF.

The chain links TRBV2 to TRBJ2-7; D possibly corresponds to TRBD1 (6 bases). Germline CDR1 is SNHLY and CDR2 is FYNNEI. CDR3 size: 15 residues. V dropped 3 bases and J dropped 7 bases, with 19 bases sitting between them. The chain's CDR3 is CASSEVRGHLGEQYF. The CDR3 region has the DNA TGTGCCAGCAGTGAGGTCAGGGGACACCTGGGGGAGCAGTACTTC.

The CDR3 sequence is CASSITDEQYF. CDR3 bases: TGTGCCAGCAGTATTACAGACGAGCAGTACTTC. The chain carries TRBV6-2 or TRBV6-3 and TRBJ2-7; D is unresolved. V lost 5 bases and J lost 5, with 7 bases in between. This CDR3 has 11 residues. Looked up from germline, CDR1 is MNHEY and CDR2 is SVGEGT.

The chain uses TRBV25-1 and TRBJ2-1; TRBD1 matches at 7 bases. Germline trimming cut 7 bases from V and 6 bases from J; bases unmatched to any gene: 6. CDR3 length: 13 amino acids. The germline CDR1 and CDR2 sequences are MGHDK and SYGVNS. The CDR3, as DNA: TGTGCCAGCACCTTCTGGGACAGCAATGAGCAGTTCTTC. Protein sequence: CASTFWDSNEQFF. The full variable domain, its missing parts supplied by reference TRBV25-1 and TRBJ2-1, is EADIYQTPRYLVIGTGKKITLECSQTMGHDKMYWYQQDPGMELHLIHYSYGVNSTEKGDLSSESTVSRIRTEHFPLTLESARPSHTSQYLCASTFWDSNEQFFGPGTRLTVL.

The CDR3 nucleotides read TGTGGCTCGCTTAGTAGCAATCAGCCCCAGCATTTT. It codes for CGSLSSNQPQHF. This chain joins TRBV28 and TRBJ1-5; no definite D call. Germline V gene data show CDR1 as MDHEN and CDR2 as SYDVKM. The CDR3 totals 12 residues.

The chain is built from TRBV18 and TRBJ2-1; 8 bases are a match to TRBD2. Germline values: CDR1 KGHSH, CDR2 LQKENI. V lost 6 bases, J lost 3 bases, and 7 bases stayed unmatched. This CDR3 contains 15 residues. The CDR3 nucleotides read TGTGCCAGCTCGCAGGGACTAGGTCTCTACAATGAGCAGTTCTTC. It encodes CASSQGLGLYNEQFF.

The chain recombines TRBV5-1 with TRBJ2-1, with 7 nucleotides matching TRBD1. Germline-derived CDR1 and CDR2 are SGHRS and YFSETQ. There are 16 residues in the CDR3. With 3 bases clipped from V and 0 bases from J, the junction kept 6 bases outside the gene matches. The CDR3 loop is CASSSQGVSSYNEQFF. CDR3 DNA sequence: TGCGCCAGCAGCTCCCAGGGGGTTAGCTCCTACAATGAGCAGTTCTTC.

The chain combines TRBV14 with TRBJ1-4, with TRBD1 matching 9 bases. The CDR3 loop spans 16 amino acids. The junction had 2 bases not matched to a gene; V was cut back by 1 base and J by 2 bases. CDR1 SGHDN and CDR2 FVKESK come from the germline V gene. CDR3 region: CASSQGTGVTNEKLFF. For the CDR3, the DNA is TGTGCCAGCAGCCAAGGGACAGGGGTCACTAATGAAAAACTGTTTTTT.